The 21 T cell receptor beta chains in this list originate from one sample, sequenced in a study of long-term antiretroviral therapy in people with HIV. The authors ran the immunoSEQ assay, v3.0, at survey level. Profiling relied on immunoSEQ multiplex PCR, and the TCRdb table lists in-frame clones only, not all of them. There are tens of thousands of clones in the sample; 70% to 90% occur only once, and about 8% lies in the top ten. Sample: unsorted PBMCs, taken 3.2 years before starting antiretroviral therapy. The receptors stem from a man over 45 with HIV.

V and J are TRBV6-1 and TRBJ2-6; D not resolved. This CDR3 has 14 residues. Germline CDR1 MNHNS, CDR2 SASEGT. The V gene lost 8 bases and the J gene lost 0 bases, with 8 bases spanning the gap. For the CDR3, the DNA is TGTGCCAGCTCGCCAGTCTCTGGGGCCAACGTCCTGACTTTC. This translates into CASSPVSGANVLTF.

The rearrangement uses TRBV4-3 and TRBJ2-5; D is possibly TRBD2 (5 bases). Germline CDR1 LGHNA, CDR2 YSLEER. The V gene lost 0 bases and the J gene lost 3 bases, with 8 bases spanning the gap. The CDR3 has 14 amino acids. The CDR3 spells CASSQDGREETQYF. CDR3 nucleotide sequence: TGCGCCAGCAGCCAAGATGGGCGGGAAGAGACCCAGTACTTC.

V and J are TRBV9 and TRBJ2-1; perhaps D is TRBD1 or TRBD2 (5 bases each). The CDR3 extends over 13 amino acids. The germline V gene encodes CDR1 SGDLS and CDR2 YYNGEE. V lost 3 bases and J lost 5, with 9 bases in between. The CDR3 DNA follows: TGTGCCAGCAGCGGGACGGGACACAATGAGCAGTTCTTC. Encoded protein: CASSGTGHNEQFF. Variable domain in full (rest from reference TRBV9 and TRBJ2-1): DSGVTQTPKHLITATGQRVTLRCSPRSGDLSVYWYQQSLDQGLQFLIQYYNGEERAKGNILERFSAQQFPDLHSELNLSSLELGDSALYFCASSGTGHNEQFFGPGTRLTVL.

This clone was picked up a small number of times. V and J are TRBV7-3 and TRBJ2-2; perhaps TRBD2 as D (6 bases). The CDR3 is 14 residues long. Germline loops: CDR1 SGHTA, CDR2 FQGTGA. The V end was cut by 4 bases, the J end by 2 bases, with 8 bases between. In DNA form, the CDR3 reads TGTGCCAGCAGCTCCGCGGGAAACACCGGGGAGCTGTTTTTT. Protein: CASSSAGNTGELFF.

The gene calls are TRBV2 and TRBJ2-2, with D unresolved. The CDR3 has 15 residues. Per germline, CDR1 SNHLY and CDR2 FYNNEI. The ends were cut back, 4 bases at V and 0 bases at J, with 9 bases in the middle. This chain's CDR3 is CASSVSESNTGELFF. The CDR3 coding sequence is TGTGCCAGCAGTGTATCCGAGTCGAACACCGGGGAGCTGTTTTTT. Drawing the rest from reference TRBV2 and TRBJ2-2, the complete variable domain is EPEVTQTPSHQVTQMGQEVILRCVPISNHLYFYWYRQILGQKVEFLVSFYNNEISEKSEIFDDQFSVERPDGSNFTLKIRSTKLEDSAMYFCASSVSESNTGELFFGEGSRLTVL.

This clone was detected only once. The rearrangement uses TRBV11-1 and TRBJ1-2; D is unresolved. V lost 1 base and J lost 6, with 9 bases in between. From germline, CDR1 is SGHAT and CDR2 FQDESV (reference sequence). The CDR3 is 13 residues long. CDR3 bases: TGTGCCAGCAGCTTAGTACCCTACCATGGCTACACCTTC. Translating gives CASSLVPYHGYTF.

The rearrangement joins TRBV7-9 to TRBJ2-1; D is perhaps TRBD1 (6 bases). Germline values: CDR1 SEHNR, CDR2 FQNEAQ (reference sequence). This CDR3 comprises 14 residues. V was cut by 0 bases and J by 9 bases, with 12 bases left in between. CDR3 coding DNA: TGTGCCAGCAGCTTAGCCGGGACAATGAGTGAGCAGTTCTTC. This sequence encodes CASSLAGTMSEQFF.

This clone was seen once. The chain recombines TRBV4-1 with TRBJ2-7, with TRBD2 matching 13 bases. CDR1 is MGHRA and CDR2 is YSYEKL in the germline V gene. This CDR3 is built from 18 residues. The V gene end was trimmed by 4 bases and the J gene end by 4 bases; junction bases not matched to a gene: 13. The CDR3 is CASSLRIRLAGGLYEQYF. In nucleotides, the CDR3 is TGCGCCAGCAGCCTTCGGATCAGACTAGCGGGGGGACTGTACGAGCAGTACTTC.

The V gene is TRBV5-1, the J gene TRBJ2-1; 11 bases agree with TRBD1. V shed 4 bases and J 2 bases; nucleotides not matched to a gene: 8. This CDR3 comprises 17 residues. CDR1 and CDR2 (germline): SGHRS, YFSETQ. The CDR3 is CASSSGLDRGPYNEQFF. CDR3 in DNA: TGCGCCAGCAGCAGCGGTTTGGACAGGGGGCCCTACAATGAGCAGTTCTTC. Complete variable domain (other parts from reference TRBV5-1 and TRBJ2-1): KAGVTQTPRYLIKTRGQQVTLSCSPISGHRSVSWYQQTPGQGLQFLFEYFSETQRNKGNFPGRFSGRQFSNSRSEMNVSTLELGDSALYLCASSSGLDRGPYNEQFFGPGTRLTVL.

The V call is TRBV10-1, the J call TRBJ2-2, with D maybe TRBD2 (6 bases). This CDR3 comprises 14 residues. V lost 4 bases to trimming and J lost 0 bases, with 6 bases between them. In germline, CDR1 is WNHNN, CDR2 SYGVQD (reference sequence). CDR3 sequence: CASSGGANTGELFF. The CDR3 DNA reads TGCGCCAGCAGTGGGGGGGCGAACACCGGGGAGCTGTTTTTT.

The V gene is TRBV27, the J gene TRBJ2-7; D gene uncertain. The germline CDR1 and CDR2 sequences are MNHEY and SMNVEV (reference sequence). Trimming removed 6 bases from V and 7 bases from J, with 16 bases in between. CDR3 length: 13 residues. The CDR3 sequence: CASSQTPSWEQYF. The DNA of the CDR3 is TGTGCCAGCAGCCAGACCCCTTCCTGGGAGCAGTACTTC.

V and J are TRBV5-5 and TRBJ1-2; a possible D gene is TRBD1 (5 bases). CDR3 length: 15 residues. CDR1 is SGHKS, CDR2 YYEKEE, per germline (reference sequence). With 4 bases removed from V and 4 bases from J, the gap between germline ends came to 17 bases. CDR3 nucleotide sequence: TGTGCCAGCAGCCCCACTACTCCAGGGACCTATGGCTACACCTTC. This encodes CASSPTTPGTYGYTF.

The rearrangement links TRBV28 to TRBJ2-3; D is perhaps TRBD1 (5 bases). This CDR3 contains 16 residues. Trimming removed 4 bases at V and 2 bases at J, with 16 bases between. Germline V gene sequence: CDR1 MDHEN, CDR2 SYDVKM. The CDR3 DNA reads as TGTGCCAGCAGTTCGAAAGGCAGGGCCCACACAGATACGCAGTATTTT. Its translation is CASSSKGRAHTDTQYF.

This clone was seen only once. The V call is TRBV5-1, the J call TRBJ1-1; 9 nucleotides match TRBD1. Germline-derived CDR1 and CDR2 are SGHRS and YFSETQ. The junction had 5 bases not matched to a gene; V was cut back by 3 bases and J by 5 bases. This CDR3 has 14 residues. The CDR3 sequence is CASSSGTGTTEAFF. In nucleotides, the CDR3 is TGCGCCAGCAGCTCCGGGACAGGGACGACTGAAGCTTTCTTT.

The CDR3 sequence is CASSLGTPGVAEAFF. CDR3 DNA sequence: TGTGCCAGCAGTTTAGGGACTCCGGGGGTCGCTGAAGCTTTCTTT. The chain recombines TRBV28 with TRBJ1-1; D is possibly TRBD1 (5 bases). CDR1 is MDHEN, CDR2 SYDVKM, per germline. This CDR3 is built from 15 residues. V lost 2 bases to trimming and J lost 6 bases, with 16 bases between them.

The rearrangement uses TRBV5-6 and TRBJ1-2; 11 bases agree with TRBD1. The CDR3 is made up of 16 amino acids. Trimming removed 4 bases from V and 4 bases from J; junction bases left unmatched: 9. The germline V gene encodes CDR1 SGHDT and CDR2 YYEEEE. CDR3 in amino acids: CASSADRGPLLYGYTF. CDR3 sequence (DNA): TGTGCCAGCAGCGCGGACAGGGGGCCTCTCCTCTATGGCTACACCTTC.

The CDR3 loop reads CASSELGRGLDWTQYF. The CDR3 bases are TGTGCCAGCAGCGAACTTGGGCGAGGGCTTGATTGGACCCAGTACTTC. The chain recombines TRBV11-2 with TRBJ2-5, with D possibly matching TRBD2 (5 bases). V lost 5 bases, J lost 7 bases, and 23 bases lay in between. Per germline, CDR1 SGHAT and CDR2 FQNNGV. This CDR3 contains 16 residues.

The CDR3 sequence is CATGTTYNEQFF. As DNA, the CDR3 is TGCGCCACCGGGACTACGTACAATGAGCAGTTCTTC. This chain links TRBV10-1 with TRBJ2-1; 7 positions match TRBD2. Per germline, CDR1 WNHNN and CDR2 SYGVQD (reference sequence). The junction had 4 bases not matched to a gene; V was cut back by 10 bases and J by 4 bases. CDR3 length: 12 amino acids.

This chain connects TRBV4-1 to TRBJ1-4; D might be TRBD1 (5 bases). The CDR3 runs to 17 residues. Trimming removed 0 bases at V and 4 bases at J, with 15 bases between. In germline, CDR1 is MGHRA, CDR2 YSYEKL. CDR3 in amino acids: CASSQEPGPSINEKLFF. The CDR3 bases are TGCGCCAGCAGCCAAGAGCCAGGGCCCAGCATTAATGAAAAACTGTTTTTT.

The gene calls are TRBV5-5 and TRBJ2-7, with TRBD2 as a possible D gene (5 bases). From germline, CDR1 is SGHKS and CDR2 YYEKEE (reference sequence). This CDR3 has 14 amino acids. The V gene lost 2 bases and the J gene lost 5 bases, with 14 bases spanning the gap. The CDR3 spells CASSFYRGKNEQYF. The CDR3 coding sequence is TGTGCCAGCAGCTTTTATCGGGGTAAAAACGAGCAGTACTTC.

V gene TRBV29-1 combines with J gene TRBJ2-1; 11 positions agree with TRBD2. The CDR3 runs 14 residues. Germline loops: CDR1 SQVTM, CDR2 ANQGSEA. The V and J ends lost 7 bases and 8 bases, in that order; junction bases with no gene match: 10. The CDR3 region has the DNA TGCAGCGCCTTATTAGCGGGGGGGCCCGATGAGCAGTTCTTC. The encoded protein is CSALLAGGPDEQFF.